The 16 T cell receptor beta chains reported below all come from one sample, sequenced in a study of shared clonotypes between healthy human individuals. Assay used: immunoSEQ multiplex PCR; TCRdb lists only in-frame clones, some missing. The sample contains 650,000 to 800,000 clones, approximately 72% of which appear only once. Sequencing was performed on memory CD4+ T cells sorted from blood. Subset here: CD45RA-negative fraction. Receptors were obtained from a woman aged 25 to 39 in good health.

The genes are TRBV6-5 and TRBJ2-7; the D is unclear. This CDR3 comprises 12 residues. CDR1 and CDR2 from the germline V gene are MNHEY and SVGAGI. V was pared by 6 bases and J by 0 bases, with 6 bases between. The chain's CDR3 is CASRGSSYEQYF. In DNA, the CDR3 is TGTGCCAGCAGAGGAAGCTCCTACGAGCAGTACTTC.

The rearrangement links TRBV5-8 to TRBJ2-7; D may be TRBD1 or TRBD2 (5 bases each). Germline V gene lookup returns CDR1 SGHTS and CDR2 YDEGEE. CDR3 length: 15 residues. The V and J ends lost 2 bases and 9 bases respectively, with 21 bases between them. CDR3 residues: CASSLTTAVMHGQYF. CDR3 DNA sequence: TGTGCCAGCAGCTTAACGACAGCGGTAATGCACGGGCAGTACTTC.

This chain links TRBV28 with TRBJ2-7; D may be TRBD2 (5 bases). The CDR3 spans 14 residues. CDR1 and CDR2 from the germline V gene are MDHEN and SYDVKM. Deletions cut 6 bases from V and 4 bases from J, with 16 bases between. The CDR3: CASSVAFWSYEQYF. The CDR3 bases are TGTGCCAGCAGCGTAGCGTTTTGGAGTTACGAGCAGTACTTC.

The DNA for the CDR3 is TGTGCCAGCAGCGTTAATGGGGAGCCTAGGGAAAAACTGTTTTTT. It is translated as CASSVNGEPREKLFF. The V gene is TRBV9, the J gene TRBJ1-4; D is ambiguous. The CDR3 covers 15 residues. The ends were cut back, 2 bases at V and 8 bases at J, with 16 bases in the middle. CDR1 is SGDLS and CDR2 is YYNGEE in the germline V gene.

V and J are TRBV2 and TRBJ1-4; D possibly corresponds to TRBD1 (5 bases). The germline V and J ends were trimmed by 5 bases and 6 bases, with 13 bases remaining between them. Germline V gene data show CDR1 as SNHLY and CDR2 as FYNNEI. The CDR3 covers 14 residues. The CDR3 reads CASSLRGGYEKLFF. In DNA, the CDR3 is TGTGCCAGCAGTTTAAGGGGAGGGTATGAAAAACTGTTTTTT.

This clone showed up many times. Other DNA sequences in the same sample also yield this CDR3. The chain employs TRBV2 and TRBJ2-1, with 9 bases that match TRBD2. CDR3 length: 15 amino acids. In germline, CDR1 is SNHLY, CDR2 FYNNEI. Unmatched junction bases numbered 2, after V lost 5 bases and J lost 0 bases. The CDR3 DNA reads TGTGCCAGCAGTCTTAGCGGGAGCTCCTACAATGAGCAGTTCTTC. Protein: CASSLSGSSYNEQFF.

The chain combines TRBV27 with TRBJ1-2; D remains unclear. The CDR3 consists of 14 residues. Germline-derived CDR1 and CDR2 are MNHEY and SMNVEV (reference sequence). V was cut by 0 bases and J by 5 bases, with 10 bases left in between. CDR3 residues: CASSLSWNEYGYTF. CDR3 in DNA: TGTGCCAGCAGTTTATCGTGGAACGAGTATGGCTACACCTTC.

CDR3 coding DNA: TGTGCCAGCAGCTTAACGGAGCACAATGAGCAGTTCTTC. Encoded protein: CASSLTEHNEQFF. The chain recombines TRBV7-3 with TRBJ2-1; D remains unclear. The germline gives CDR1 SGHTA, CDR2 FQGTGA. CDR3 length equals 13 residues. V was clipped by 0 bases and J by 5 bases, with 5 bases between them.

This chain uses TRBV11-2 with TRBJ2-1, with TRBD2 as a possible D gene (6 bases). V lost 7 bases and J lost 2, with 15 bases in between. The CDR3 is 15 amino acids. Looked up from germline, CDR1 is SGHAT and CDR2 is FQNNGV. This chain's CDR3 is CASTKRDLTYNEQFF. CDR3 bases: TGTGCCAGCACGAAAAGGGACTTAACCTACAATGAGCAGTTCTTC.

This chain uses TRBV7-6 with TRBJ1-1; the match to TRBD1 covers 11 bases. The CDR3 length is 15 residues. J gave up 5 bases and V 0 bases, and 2 bases lay outside the gene matches. Per germline, CDR1 SGHVS and CDR2 FNYEAQ. The DNA of the CDR3 is TGTGCCAGCAGCTTAGCGGGACAGGGGGTGACTGAAGCTTTCTTT. Its protein product is CASSLAGQGVTEAFF.

J is TRBJ2-7 and V is TRBV28; D gene uncertain. V was cut by 7 bases and J by 0 bases, with 19 bases left in between. This CDR3 has 16 residues. Looked up from germline, CDR1 is MDHEN and CDR2 is SYDVKM. CDR3 in DNA: TGTGCCAGCAAGGGTCAAAAGGGTCGAGCCTCCTACGAGCAGTACTTC. Its protein product is CASKGQKGRASYEQYF. Full variable domain (missing parts from reference TRBV28 and TRBJ2-7): DVKVTQSSRYLVKRTGEKVFLECVQDMDHENMFWYRQDPGLGLRLIYFSYDVKMKEKGDIPEGYSVSREKKERFSLILESASTNQTSMYLCASKGQKGRASYEQYFGPGTRLTVT.

The chain is built from TRBV7-7 and TRBJ2-1; no clear D gene. The germline gives CDR1 SSHAT, CDR2 FNYEAQ (reference sequence). This CDR3 region has 15 residues. V was cut by 1 base and J by 3 bases, with 10 bases left in between. The CDR3 loop reads CASSLGATSYNEQFF. CDR3 nucleotides: TGTGCCAGCAGCTTAGGTGCGACCAGCTACAATGAGCAGTTCTTC.

The CDR3: CASSQGGSYEQYF. The CDR3 DNA sequence: TGTGCCAGCAGCCAAGGCGGAAGCTACGAGCAGTACTTC. The J gene is TRBJ2-5, the V gene TRBV4-2; D remains unclear. Near its end, the DNA agrees better with TRBJ2-7, so the J call may be wrong. The germline gives CDR1 LGHNA, CDR2 YNFKEQ. This CDR3 contains 13 residues.

The chain carries TRBV12-5 and TRBJ2-3; D could derive from TRBD1 or TRBD2 (5 bases each). CDR1 and CDR2 (germline): LGHNT, FRNRAP. V lost 5 bases and J lost 6, with 18 bases in between. CDR3 length equals 15 residues. CDR3 coding DNA: TGTGCTAGTGGTCGTACCGGGACCCCAGGGGATACGCAGTATTTT. It codes for CASGRTGTPGDTQYF.

The rearrangement joins TRBV28 to TRBJ1-1, with D unclear. The V and J ends lost 2 bases and 4 bases respectively, with 11 bases between them. The CDR3 has 14 amino acids. Germline V gene sequence: CDR1 MDHEN, CDR2 SYDVKM. CDR3 in DNA: TGTGCCAGCAGTTTAGCTCTGGACGGCACTGAAGCTTTCTTT. Its translation: CASSLALDGTEAFF. Using reference TRBV28 and TRBJ1-1 for the parts outside the CDR3, the full variable domain is DVKVTQSSRYLVKRTGEKVFLECVQDMDHENMFWYRQDPGLGLRLIYFSYDVKMKEKGDIPEGYSVSREKKERFSLILESASTNQTSMYLCASSLALDGTEAFFGQGTRLTVV.

J is TRBJ1-3 and V is TRBV5-1; D is unclear. The CDR3 has 14 amino acids. With 6 bases removed from V and 2 bases from J, the gap between germline ends came to 12 bases. In germline, CDR1 is SGHRS, CDR2 YFSETQ. CDR3 in DNA: TGCGCCAGCACCCCGGTTCCGCCTGGAAACACCATATATTTT. Translation gives CASTPVPPGNTIYF.